Included here is one TCR beta chain sequence, with context. The data were taken from a study of technical replicates of blood from a handful of donors. Assay used: immunoSEQ multiplex PCR; TCRdb lists only in-frame clones, some missing. The data show 67,000 or so clones, roughly 89% seen once. This clonotype was sampled from a human donor in good health. The sample was T cells isolated from PBMCs.

The CDR3 spells CASSLAGGQGGEQFF. DNA of the CDR3: TGCGCCAGCAGCTTGGCCGGTGGGCAAGGGGGCGAGCAGTTCTTC. This chain connects TRBV5-1 to TRBJ2-1; 7 bases map to TRBD1. CDR3 size: 15 residues. The junction had 10 bases not matched to a gene; V was cut back by 0 bases and J by 10 bases. Germline CDR1 is SGHRS and CDR2 is YFSETQ.